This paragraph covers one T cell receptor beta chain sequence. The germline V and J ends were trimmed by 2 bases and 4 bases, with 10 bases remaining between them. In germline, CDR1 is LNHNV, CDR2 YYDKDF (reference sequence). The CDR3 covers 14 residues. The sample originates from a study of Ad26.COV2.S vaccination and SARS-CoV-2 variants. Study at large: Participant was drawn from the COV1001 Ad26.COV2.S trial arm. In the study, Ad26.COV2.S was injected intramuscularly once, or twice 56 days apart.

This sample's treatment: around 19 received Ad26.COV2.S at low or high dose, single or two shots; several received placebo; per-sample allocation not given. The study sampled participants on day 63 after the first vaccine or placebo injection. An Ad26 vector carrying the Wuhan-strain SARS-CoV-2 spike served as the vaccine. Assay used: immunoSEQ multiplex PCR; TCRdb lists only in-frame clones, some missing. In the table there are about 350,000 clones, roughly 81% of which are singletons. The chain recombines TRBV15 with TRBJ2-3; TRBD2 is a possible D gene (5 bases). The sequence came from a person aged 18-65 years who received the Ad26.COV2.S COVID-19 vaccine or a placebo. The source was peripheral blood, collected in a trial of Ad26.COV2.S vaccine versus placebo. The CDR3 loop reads CATSRSAGPDTQYF. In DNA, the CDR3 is TGTGCCACCAGCAGATCCGCGGGCCCAGATACGCAGTATTTT.